These T cell receptor beta chains were read from a single sample in a study of cytomegalovirus exposure and HLA in healthy donors. Sequenced by immunoSEQ multiplex PCR; TCRdb stores in-frame clones only, minus some. The sample records about 140,000 clones, about four fifths being singletons. The source material was PBMCs. Source of these receptors: a man in his forties in good health and CMV-seronegative. Each CDR3 is given with its conserved first and last residue. D genes are given only for firm matches. Size is stated for part of the rows, as once, few or many counts, or as a class when the clone is expanded.

v_call,clone_size,j_call,d_call,cdr3_aa,cdr3_nt
TRBV27,.,TRBJ1-1,TRBD1,CASDRRGQGNTEAFF,TGTGCCAGCGATCGTAGAGGACAGGGCAACACTGAAGCTTTCTTT
TRBV29-1,.,TRBJ1-3,.,CSAAGSSGNTIYF,TGCAGCGCCGCAGGGTCTTCTGGAAACACCATATATTTT
TRBV7-9,.,TRBJ2-1,.,CASTPWGNMNEQFF,TGTGCCAGTACCCCGTGGGGCAACATGAATGAGCAGTTCTTC
TRBV6-6,.,TRBJ2-5,TRBD2,CASSYGGSGGQETQYF,TGTGCCAGCAGTTACGGGGGTAGCGGGGGCCAAGAGACCCAGTACTTC
TRBV9,.,TRBJ2-7,TRBD2,CASSLTASGASYEQYF,TGTGCCAGCAGCCTAACGGCTAGCGGGGCGTCCTACGAGCAGTACTTC
TRBV11-3,.,TRBJ2-1,TRBD1,CASSSTGDEQFF,TGTGCCAGCAGCTCCACAGGGGATGAGCAGTTCTTC
TRBV12-5,.,TRBJ1-1,.,CASGSLSRNTEAFF,TGTGCTAGTGGTTCCCTATCAAGGAACACTGAAGCTTTCTTT
TRBV5-4,.,TRBJ1-3,TRBD1,CASSLASGGHGNTIYF,TGTGCCAGCAGCTTGGCCTCAGGGGGGCACGGAAACACCATATATTTT
TRBV27,few,TRBJ1-2,.,CASSFSRGNYGYTF,TGTGCCAGCAGTTTTTCCAGGGGAAACTATGGCTACACCTTC
TRBV4-1,.,TRBJ2-7,.,CASSQVAGQSYEQYF,TGCGCCAGCAGCCAAGTGGCGGGACAGTCCTACGAGCAGTACTTC
TRBV19,.,TRBJ2-5,.,CASSPRAGETQYF,TGTGCCAGTAGTCCCAGGGCGGGGGAGACCCAGTACTTC
TRBV4-1,.,TRBJ1-5,TRBD1,CASSQSWTGGGQPQHF,TGCGCCAGCAGCCAATCGTGGACAGGGGGCGGCCAGCCCCAGCATTTT
TRBV6-5,.,TRBJ2-7,.,CASSYPPGVSSYEQYF,TGTGCCAGCAGTTACCCCCCGGGGGTGAGCTCCTACGAGCAGTACTTC
TRBV11-3,.,TRBJ1-1,.,CASSAGPNQDTEAFF,TGTGCCAGCTCGGCAGGGCCCAACCAGGACACTGAAGCTTTCTTT
TRBV18,.,TRBJ2-7,TRBD1,CASSPTLTGALYEQYF,TGTGCCAGCTCACCTACACTGACAGGGGCACTCTACGAGCAGTACTTC
TRBV6-1,few,TRBJ1-5,.,CASSERGGAAQHF,TGTGCCAGCAGTGAAAGGGGGGGGGCAGCCCAGCATTTT